These T cell receptor beta chains were read from a single sample in a study of T-cell reconstitution after alpha-beta-depleted transplantation in children. TCRdb reprocessed the PCR reads with MiXCR, giving one entry per CDR3 protein. The table records 200,000 to 300,000 distinct CDR3 sequences, around 11% of them present only once. This material consisted of PBMCs from the stem cell graft donor, taken from the stem cell graft. All receptors derive from a human donor who donated a stem cell graft to a child with acute lymphoblastic leukemia. Both conserved end residues are part of each CDR3. The D gene is left open where the match is weak. Clone size is stated in some rows and not others, as once, few, many or a class when expanded.

abundance	v_gene	d_gene	j_gene	CDR3aa	CDR3nt
.	TRBV18	.	TRBJ2-7	CASSPVPSTYEQYF	TGTGCCAGCTCACCAGTTCCCAGTACCTACGAGCAGTACTTC
many	TRBV7-2	.	TRBJ2-5	CASSYSGLVETQYF	TGTGCCAGCAGCTACAGCGGGCTCGTTGAGACCCAGTACTTC
many	TRBV29-1	TRBD1	TRBJ2-7	CSATTLIGTANYHEQYF	TGCAGCGCCACGACTCTCATCGGGACAGCCAACTACCACGAGCAGTACTTC
many	TRBV24-1	.	TRBJ2-1	CATSGLGYNEQFF	TGTGCCACCAGTGGCCTGGGCTACAATGAGCAGTTCTTC
many	TRBV7-9	TRBD1	TRBJ2-2	CASSSRTGAGELFF	TGTGCCAGCAGCTCGCGGACAGGGGCCGGGGAGCTGTTTTTT
.	TRBV21-1	.	TRBJ2-4	CASSKGPEAVKNIQYF	TGTGCCAGCAGCAAAGGTCCTGAGGCAGTCAAAAACATTCAGTACTTC
many	TRBV23-1	TRBD1	TRBJ1-1	CAIPLGSAGGDMNTEAFF	TGCGCAATACCTCTTGGGAGTGCAGGGGGAGATATGAACACTGAAGCTTTCTTT
many	TRBV5-4	.	TRBJ1-1	CASSFRLNTEAFF	TGTGCCAGCAGCTTCAGGTTGAACACTGAAGCTTTCTTT
many	TRBV18	.	TRBJ2-3	CASSPRQVPSTDTQYF	TGTGCCAGCTCACCTAGACAAGTTCCTAGCACAGATACGCAGTATTTT
many	TRBV9	.	TRBJ1-2	CASSTGQKIYRNYGYTF	TGTGCCAGCAGCACCGGGCAGAAAATTTACAGAAACTATGGCTACACCTTC
many	TRBV12-3/TRBV12-4	TRBD1	TRBJ2-7	CASSHLRGRATYEQYF	TGTGCCAGCAGTCACCTCAGGGGGCGGGCAACCTACGAGCAGTACTTC